This T cell receptor beta chain came from a study of shared clonotypes between healthy human individuals. Study summary: For every donor, three CD4 naive, three CD4 memory, two CD8 naive and one CD8 memory plates were used.

General observations from the study: Sampling involved blood alone; tissue repertoires likely differ.

Clones were read by immunoSEQ multiplex PCR, and TCRdb kept only the in-frame ones, dropping some. The data hold around 690,000 clones, with about 90% observed a single time. Losses at the gene ends were 9 bases for V and 8 bases for J; bases not matched to a gene: 14. This CDR3 comprises 14 residues. From germline, CDR1 is MNHGY and CDR2 SVAAGI. Comments on this clone: Antigen unknown. This likely traces to a read error, being one base from a far larger clone. Other nucleotide sequences from this sample produce the same CDR3.

The source material was memory CD8+ T cells from PBMCs. Subset meaning: CD45RO+ cells pooled with CCR7-negative TemRA cells. The clonotype comes from a young man in good health. Some clones in this sample may be carry-over from other donors' samples. The J gene is TRBJ1-1, the V gene TRBV6-9; 8 bases are a match to TRBD1. CDR3 sequence (DNA): TGTGCCAGTAGCCAAGGACAGGGTGTTAAGGAAGCTTTCTTT. Translated, it gives CASSQGQGVKEAFF.